This T cell receptor (beta chain) was profiled in a study of identical twins. General study findings and limits: Surplus twin overlap in beta out-of-frame sequences was less pronounced.

MiXCR was run by TCRdb on the 5' RACE reads, yielding one entry per CDR3 protein. The sample contains fewer than 550,000 distinct CDR3 sequences, 15% of which appear only once. With regard to this clonotype: No antigen is known for it.

Germline trimming cut 0 bases from V and 7 bases from J; bases unmatched to any gene: 7. The CDR3 totals 16 residues. Germline CDR1 reads MNHEY; CDR2 reads SVGAGI. The sample was also reused in another study, on yellow fever vaccine responses in identical twins.

This chain links TRBV6-5 with TRBJ2-1, with 9 bases identical to TRBD2. This TCR was sampled from a woman younger than 30 in good health. The specimen was CD4+ T cells sorted from blood. Here the CDR3 DNA reads TGTGCCAGCAGTTACTCGCATAGCGGGGGAGCTAATGAGCAGTTCTTC. Protein product: CASSYSHSGGANEQFF.